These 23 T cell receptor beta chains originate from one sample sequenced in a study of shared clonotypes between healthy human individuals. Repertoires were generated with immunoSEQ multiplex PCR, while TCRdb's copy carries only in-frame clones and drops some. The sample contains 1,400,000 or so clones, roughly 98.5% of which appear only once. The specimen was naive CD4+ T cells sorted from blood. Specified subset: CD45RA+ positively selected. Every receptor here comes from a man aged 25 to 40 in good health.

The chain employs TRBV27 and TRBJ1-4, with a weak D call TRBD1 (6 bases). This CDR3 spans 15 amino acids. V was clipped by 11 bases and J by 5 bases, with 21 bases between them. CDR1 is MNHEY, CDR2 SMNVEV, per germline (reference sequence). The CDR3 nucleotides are TGTGCCTCTCGACAAGGGGGAGGGGAAAATGAAAAACTGTTTTTT. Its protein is CASRQGGGENEKLFF.

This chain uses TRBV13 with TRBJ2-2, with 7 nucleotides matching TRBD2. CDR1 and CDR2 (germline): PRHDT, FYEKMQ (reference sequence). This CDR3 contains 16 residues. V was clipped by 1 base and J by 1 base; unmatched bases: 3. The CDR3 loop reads CASSLVPSGNTGELFF. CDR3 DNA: TGTGCCAGCAGCTTAGTTCCTAGCGGGAACACCGGGGAGCTGTTTTTT.

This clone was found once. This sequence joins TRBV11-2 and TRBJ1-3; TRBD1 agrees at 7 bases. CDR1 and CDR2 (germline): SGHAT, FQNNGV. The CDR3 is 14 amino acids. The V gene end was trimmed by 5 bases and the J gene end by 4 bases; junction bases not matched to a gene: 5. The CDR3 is CASSPGGGGNTIYF. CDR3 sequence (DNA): TGTGCCAGCAGCCCAGGAGGGGGCGGAAACACCATATATTTT.

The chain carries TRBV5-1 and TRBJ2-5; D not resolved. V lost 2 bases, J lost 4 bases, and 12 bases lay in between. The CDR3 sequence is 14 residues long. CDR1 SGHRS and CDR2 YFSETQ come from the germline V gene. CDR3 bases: TGCGCCAGCAGCTTCCAGGACCCGGCAGAGACCCAGTACTTC. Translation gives CASSFQDPAETQYF. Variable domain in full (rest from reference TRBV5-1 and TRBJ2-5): KAGVTQTPRYLIKTRGQQVTLSCSPISGHRSVSWYQQTPGQGLQFLFEYFSETQRNKGNFPGRFSGRQFSNSRSEMNVSTLELGDSALYLCASSFQDPAETQYFGPGTRLLVL.

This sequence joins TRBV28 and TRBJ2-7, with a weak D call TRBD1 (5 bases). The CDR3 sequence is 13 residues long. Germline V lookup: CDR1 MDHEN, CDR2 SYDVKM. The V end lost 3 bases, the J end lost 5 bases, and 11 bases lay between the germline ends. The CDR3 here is CASSFSQGHEQYF. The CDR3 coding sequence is TGTGCCAGCAGTTTTTCGCAGGGTCACGAGCAGTACTTC.

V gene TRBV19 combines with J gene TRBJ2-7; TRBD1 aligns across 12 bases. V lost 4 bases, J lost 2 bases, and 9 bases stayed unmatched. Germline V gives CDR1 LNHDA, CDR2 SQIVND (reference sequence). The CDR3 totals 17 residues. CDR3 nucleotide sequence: TGTGCCAGTAGTAATCCCCTGGGACAGGGGGCTCCCTACGAGCAGTACTTC. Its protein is CASSNPLGQGAPYEQYF.

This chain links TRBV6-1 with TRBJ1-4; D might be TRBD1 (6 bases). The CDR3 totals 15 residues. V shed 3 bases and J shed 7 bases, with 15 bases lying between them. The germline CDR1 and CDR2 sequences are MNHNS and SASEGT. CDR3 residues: CASSESQGSGEKLFF. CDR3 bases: TGTGCCAGCAGTGAGTCACAGGGTTCGGGTGAAAAACTGTTTTTT.

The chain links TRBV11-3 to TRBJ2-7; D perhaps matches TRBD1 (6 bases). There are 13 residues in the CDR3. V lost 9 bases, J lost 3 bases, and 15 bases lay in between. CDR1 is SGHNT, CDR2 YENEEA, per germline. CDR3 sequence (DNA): TGTGCCAGGCCCGGGACATGGCACTACGAGCAGTACTTC. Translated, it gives CARPGTWHYEQYF.

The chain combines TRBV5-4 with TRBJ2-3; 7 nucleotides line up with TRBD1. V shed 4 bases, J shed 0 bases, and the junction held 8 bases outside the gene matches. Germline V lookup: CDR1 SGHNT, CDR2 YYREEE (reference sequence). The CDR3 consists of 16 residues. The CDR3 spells CASSPTPGQSTDTQYF. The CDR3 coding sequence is TGTGCCAGCAGCCCGACTCCGGGACAGAGCACAGATACGCAGTATTTT. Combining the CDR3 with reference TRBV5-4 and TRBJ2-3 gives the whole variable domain ETGVTQSPTHLIKTRGQQVTLRCSSQSGHNTVSWYQQALGQGPQFIFQYYREEENGRGNFPPRFSGLQFPNYSSELNVNALELDDSALYLCASSPTPGQSTDTQYFGPGTRLTVL.

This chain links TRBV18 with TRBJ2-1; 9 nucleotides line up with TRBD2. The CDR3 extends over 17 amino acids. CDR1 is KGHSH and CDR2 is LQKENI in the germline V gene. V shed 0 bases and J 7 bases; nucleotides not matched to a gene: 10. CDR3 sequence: CASSPPVRAGGLNEQFF. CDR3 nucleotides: TGTGCCAGCTCACCACCTGTGAGGGCGGGAGGGCTTAATGAGCAGTTCTTC.

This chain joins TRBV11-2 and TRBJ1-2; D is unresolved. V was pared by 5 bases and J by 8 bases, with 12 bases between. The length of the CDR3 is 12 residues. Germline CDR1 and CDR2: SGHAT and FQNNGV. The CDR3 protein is CASSASRAGYTF. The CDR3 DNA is TGTGCCAGCAGCGCTAGCAGAGCGGGCTACACCTTC.

CDR3 sequence: CASSLFLAGAPQETQYF. CDR3 bases: TGCGCCAGCAGCTTGTTCCTAGCGGGAGCGCCTCAAGAGACCCAGTACTTC. V usage is TRBV5-1 and J usage is TRBJ2-5, with 10 bases that match TRBD2. The trim removed 1 base at V and 2 bases at J, leaving 8 bases unmatched. Germline V gives CDR1 SGHRS, CDR2 YFSETQ. The CDR3 has 17 residues.

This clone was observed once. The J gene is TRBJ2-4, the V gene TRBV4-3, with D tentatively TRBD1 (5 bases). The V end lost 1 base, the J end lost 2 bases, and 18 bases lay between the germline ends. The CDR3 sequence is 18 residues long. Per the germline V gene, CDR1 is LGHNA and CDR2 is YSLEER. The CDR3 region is CASSQGDAGRASKNIQYF. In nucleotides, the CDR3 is TGCGCCAGCAGCCAAGGTGACGCAGGGCGCGCGTCCAAAAACATTCAGTACTTC.

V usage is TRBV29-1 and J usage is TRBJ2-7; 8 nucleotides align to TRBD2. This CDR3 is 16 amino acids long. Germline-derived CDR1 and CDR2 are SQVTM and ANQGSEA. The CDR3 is CTTYNSGTRRDYEQYF. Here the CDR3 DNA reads TGCACCACGTACAATTCTGGGACTAGGAGGGACTACGAGCAGTACTTC.

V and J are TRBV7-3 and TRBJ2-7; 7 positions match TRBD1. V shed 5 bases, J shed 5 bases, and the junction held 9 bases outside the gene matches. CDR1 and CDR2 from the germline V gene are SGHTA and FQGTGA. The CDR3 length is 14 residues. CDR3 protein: CASSEGVGGHEQYF. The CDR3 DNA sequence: TGTGCCAGCAGCGAGGGCGTAGGGGGCCACGAGCAGTACTTC.

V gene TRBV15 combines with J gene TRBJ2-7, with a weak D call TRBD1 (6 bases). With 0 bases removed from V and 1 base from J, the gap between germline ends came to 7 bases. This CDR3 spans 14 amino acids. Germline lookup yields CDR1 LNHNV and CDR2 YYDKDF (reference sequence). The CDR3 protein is CATSREGGSYEQYF. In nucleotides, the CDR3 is TGTGCCACCAGCAGAGAAGGGGGATCCTACGAGCAGTACTTC. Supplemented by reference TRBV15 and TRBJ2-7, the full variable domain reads DAMVIQNPRYQVTQFGKPVTLSCSQTLNHNVMYWYQQKSSQAPKLLFHYYDKDFNNEADTPDNFQSRRPNTSFCFLDIRSPGLGDTAMYLCATSREGGSYEQYFGPGTRLTVT.

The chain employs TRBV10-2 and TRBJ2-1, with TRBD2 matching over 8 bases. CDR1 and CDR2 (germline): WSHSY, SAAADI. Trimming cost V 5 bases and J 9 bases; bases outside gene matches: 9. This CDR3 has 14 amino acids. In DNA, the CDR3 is TGCGCCAGCAGTCCACCGGGACTAGAAGTTGAGCAGTTCTTC. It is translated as CASSPPGLEVEQFF.

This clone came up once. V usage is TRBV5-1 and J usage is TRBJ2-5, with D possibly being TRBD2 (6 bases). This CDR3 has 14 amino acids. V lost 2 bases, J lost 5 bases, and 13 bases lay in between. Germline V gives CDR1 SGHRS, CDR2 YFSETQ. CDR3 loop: CASSFPTSLETQYF. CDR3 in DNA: TGCGCCAGCAGCTTTCCCACTAGCCTCGAGACCCAGTACTTC.

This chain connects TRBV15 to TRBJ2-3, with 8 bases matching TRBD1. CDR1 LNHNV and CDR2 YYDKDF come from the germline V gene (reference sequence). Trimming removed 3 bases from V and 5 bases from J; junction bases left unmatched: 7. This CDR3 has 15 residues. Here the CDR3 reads CATSRYPGGIDTQYF. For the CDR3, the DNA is TGTGCCACCAGCAGGTACCCAGGGGGCATAGATACGCAGTATTTT.

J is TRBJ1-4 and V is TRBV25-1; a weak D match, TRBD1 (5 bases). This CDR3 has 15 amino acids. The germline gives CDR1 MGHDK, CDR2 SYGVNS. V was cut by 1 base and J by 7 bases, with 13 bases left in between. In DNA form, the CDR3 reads TGTGCCAGCAGTGAATCGGGGGGAGGGGCTGAAAAACTGTTTTTT. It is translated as CASSESGGGAEKLFF.

The CDR3 spells CASSDRGHLNYGYTF. Written as DNA, the CDR3 is TGTGCCAGCAGCGACAGGGGCCACCTAAACTATGGCTACACCTTC. This sequence joins TRBV5-4 and TRBJ1-2, with 8 bases that match TRBD1. Per germline, CDR1 SGHNT and CDR2 YYREEE (reference sequence). With V trimmed by 4 bases and J by 2 bases, 7 bases remained unmatched. The CDR3 has 15 residues.

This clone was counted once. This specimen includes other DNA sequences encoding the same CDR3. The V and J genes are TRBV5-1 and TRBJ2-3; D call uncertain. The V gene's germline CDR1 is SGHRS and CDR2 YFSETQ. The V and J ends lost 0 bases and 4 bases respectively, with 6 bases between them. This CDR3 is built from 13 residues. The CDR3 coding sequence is TGCGCCAGCAGCTTGGTCCCATCAGATACGCAGTATTTT. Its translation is CASSLVPSDTQYF.

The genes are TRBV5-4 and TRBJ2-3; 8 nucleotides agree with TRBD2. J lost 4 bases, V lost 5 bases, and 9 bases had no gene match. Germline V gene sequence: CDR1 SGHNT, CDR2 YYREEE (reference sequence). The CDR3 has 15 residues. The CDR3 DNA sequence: TGTGCCAGCAGATCCTACAGCGGGAGATCAGATACGCAGTATTTT. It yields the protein CASRSYSGRSDTQYF. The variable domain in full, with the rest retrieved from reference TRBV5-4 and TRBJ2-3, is ETGVTQSPTHLIKTRGQQVTLRCSSQSGHNTVSWYQQALGQGPQFIFQYYREEENGRGNFPPRFSGLQFPNYSSELNVNALELDDSALYLCASRSYSGRSDTQYFGPGTRLTVL.